This T cell receptor beta chain was identified during a study of response to subunit inactivated influenza vaccine. General study points: Authors suggested each seasonal flu vaccination may recruit only limited numbers of new T cells.

The CDR3 spans 20 residues. J lost 1 base, V lost 2 bases, and 15 bases had no gene match. Germline loops: CDR1 LGHDT, CDR2 YNNKEL (reference sequence). This clonotype was picked up one time. As yet, its antigen is unknown. TCRdb passed the RT-PCR reads through MiXCR, listing each CDR3 protein once. The table includes around 520,000 distinct CDR3 sequences, about 25% detected once. This clonotype originated in a man aged 50 to 59 who received an inactivated influenza vaccine. Specimen: CD4+ T cells sorted from PBMCs, collected about 5 days after vaccination. The gene calls are TRBV3-1 and TRBJ2-1, with 9 bases that match TRBD2. The CDR3 sequence: CASSQRGAGGRARSYNEQFF. Here the CDR3 DNA reads TGTGCCAGCAGCCAAAGAGGAGCAGGCGGGAGGGCCCGGTCCTACAATGAGCAGTTCTTC.